This entry describes one T cell receptor beta chain. This sample was included in a study of blood T cell repertoires in COVID-19. Background on the study: Acute-phase and convalescent COVID-19 samples originated in the United States, Italy and Spain.

The CDR3 loop spans 15 amino acids. Germline CDR1 and CDR2: SNHLY and FYNNEI. With 7 bases clipped from V and 6 bases from J, the junction kept 5 bases outside the gene matches. In the original workflow: Reference gene primer amplification gave estimated nucleated cell counts. The assay was immunoSEQ multiplex PCR, and TCRdb's table has in-frame clones only and misses some. That table supplies the V and J calls and clone size; D and trimming were determined from the DNA. The sample contains 370,000 or so clones, more than 65% of which appear only once. The material sequenced was peripheral blood. This sequence was found in a human donor with acute or convalescent COVID-19. The donor label of this sample is uncertain. The chain combines TRBV2 with TRBJ2-1; 14 nucleotides align to TRBD2. This CDR3 is CASNFGTSGSNEQFF. In DNA form, the CDR3 reads TGTGCCAGCAATTTCGGGACTAGCGGGAGCAATGAGCAGTTCTTC.